This passage covers 5 T cell receptor beta chains from one sample sequenced in a study of graft-versus-host responses after intestinal transplantation. These receptors' targets are unknown. Assay used: immunoSEQ multiplex PCR; TCRdb lists only in-frame clones, some missing. The data hold about 78,000 clones, with around nine tenths observed a single time. The sample was unstimulated CD8+ T cells sorted from spleen or lymph node cells, taken before transplant. All receptors derive from a human donor who was the organ donor for an intestinal transplant.

The V call is TRBV18, the J call TRBJ1-1; D may be TRBD1 (5 bases). V shed 8 bases and J shed 3 bases, with 13 bases lying between them. Germline loops: CDR1 KGHSH, CDR2 LQKENI. The CDR3 is 13 residues long. CDR3 sequence: CASKERGYTEAFF. DNA of the CDR3: TGTGCCAGCAAAGAAAGGGGCTACACTGAAGCTTTCTTT.

To note about this clone: Here the CDR3 omits its conserved ending phenylalanine or tryptophan, so a read error is the likely source. The chain carries TRBV27 and TRBJ1-1, with D possibly matching TRBD1 (5 bases). The CDR3 spans 15 residues. Trimming shortened V by 0 bases and J by 8 bases, and 16 bases separated the two germline ends. Germline CDR1 MNHEY, CDR2 SMNVEV (reference sequence). In DNA, the CDR3 is TGTGCCAGCAGTTTATCTTCAACGGGGCCCGTAGAAGCTTTCCTT. It translates to CASSLSSTGPVEAFL.

The J gene is TRBJ1-2, the V gene TRBV6-5, with 10 bases identical to TRBD1. The germline gives CDR1 MNHEY, CDR2 SVGAGI. This CDR3 region has 15 residues. J was trimmed by 2 bases and V by 5 bases; bases with no gene match: 5. The chain's CDR3 is CASSTGTGVNYGYTF. In nucleotides, the CDR3 is TGTGCCAGCAGTACCGGGACAGGGGTAAACTATGGCTACACCTTC.

This clone was observed once. The V gene is TRBV4-1, the J gene TRBJ2-2; TRBD1 is a possible D gene (5 bases). Trimming removed 4 bases at V and 3 bases at J, with 21 bases between. Germline lookup yields CDR1 MGHRA and CDR2 YSYEKL. This CDR3 is 18 amino acids long. The CDR3 DNA reads TGCGCCAGCAGCCCCCTTGGGGCAGAGTCTGTGGACACCGGGGAGCTGTTTTTT. Translation: CASSPLGAESVDTGELFF.

V usage is TRBV28 and J usage is TRBJ1-1; D may be TRBD1 (6 bases). The germline gives CDR1 MDHEN, CDR2 SYDVKM. This CDR3 spans 16 amino acids. V lost 6 bases and J lost 1, with 18 bases in between. The CDR3 DNA reads as TGTGCCAGCAGAAGCCCCTGGACAGAAGAGAACACTGAAGCTTTCTTT. This codes for CASRSPWTEENTEAFF. The complete variable domain, with remaining parts taken from reference TRBV28 and TRBJ1-1, reads DVKVTQSSRYLVKRTGEKVFLECVQDMDHENMFWYRQDPGLGLRLIYFSYDVKMKEKGDIPEGYSVSREKKERFSLILESASTNQTSMYLCASRSPWTEENTEAFFGQGTRLTVV.